This TCR beta chain was sequenced for a study of blood T cell repertoires in COVID-19. Study background: COVID-19 samples collected from the United States, Italy and Spain covered acute and convalescent phases. Sources were T cells, B-cell-depleted T cells, or PBMCs; the material itself was cDNA or gDNA.

V lost 8 bases and J 12 bases, leaving 22 bases between the germline ends. The germline V gene has CDR1 LNHDA and CDR2 SQIVND (reference sequence). CDR3 length: 14 amino acids. In the study's own analysis: Reference gene primer amplification gave estimated nucleated cell counts. The repertoire was sequenced with immunoSEQ multiplex PCR; TCRdb's copy has only in-frame clones and lacks some. For V, J and clone size, that table is used; D and trimming come from the DNA. The sample contains about 47,000 clones, 75% to 90% of which appear only once. This clone was seen once. The J gene is TRBJ1-4, the V gene TRBV19, with D perhaps matching TRBD1 (5 bases). The sequence was collected from a man aged 60 to 75 with active COVID-19. Material: peripheral blood. The CDR3 DNA is TGTGCCAGTTCCGCCGGACGGTCCAGGGCGGAACTGTTTTTT. Translated, it gives CASSAGRSRAELFF.